These 10 T cell receptor beta chains came from one sample sequenced in a study of cytomegalovirus exposure and HLA in healthy donors. Assay used: immunoSEQ multiplex PCR; TCRdb lists only in-frame clones, some missing. The sample holds 250,000 to 400,000 clones, 88% seen once. The sample consisted of PBMCs. The origin of the receptors is a man aged 25 to 40 in good health and CMV-seronegative.

The rearrangement joins TRBV18 to TRBJ2-3; unclear D gene. The germline gives CDR1 KGHSH, CDR2 LQKENI. Trimming removed 2 bases at V and 3 bases at J, with 9 bases between. This CDR3 region has 14 residues. The CDR3 region is CASSPAGPTDTQYF. The DNA of the CDR3 is TGTGCCAGCTCACCAGCAGGTCCTACAGATACGCAGTATTTT.

This clone appeared a single time. The rearrangement joins TRBV6-5 to TRBJ2-3; TRBD1 is a possible D gene (5 bases). The CDR3 has 15 amino acids. The germline V and J ends were trimmed by 3 bases and 4 bases, with 14 bases remaining between them. CDR1 is MNHEY and CDR2 is SVGAGI in the germline V gene. In DNA form, the CDR3 reads TGTGCCAGCAGTTATACAGGTCTAACCCCAGATACGCAGTATTTT. Its protein product is CASSYTGLTPDTQYF.

The rearrangement links TRBV27 to TRBJ2-1, with 7 bases fitting TRBD2. Germline CDR1 reads MNHEY; CDR2 reads SMNVEV (reference sequence). The V and J ends lost 0 bases and 6 bases, in that order; junction bases with no gene match: 8. The CDR3 runs to 16 residues. CDR3 nucleotide sequence: TGTGCCAGCAGTTTATCGGGGGGGTTTAGACGCAATGAGCAGTTCTTC. Its protein product is CASSLSGGFRRNEQFF.

The chain uses TRBV5-6 and TRBJ1-3; D is possibly TRBD1 (6 bases). Germline-derived CDR1 and CDR2 are SGHDT and YYEEEE. The CDR3 length is 16 residues. V was trimmed by 3 bases and J by 2 bases, leaving 15 bases between them. CDR3 region: CASSWGTNPAGNTIYF. Here the CDR3 DNA reads TGTGCCAGCAGCTGGGGGACAAACCCGGCTGGAAACACCATATATTTT.

The chain employs TRBV7-2 and TRBJ2-7; D remains ambiguous. The germline V gene encodes CDR1 SGHTA and CDR2 FQGNSA. This CDR3 is 13 amino acids long. Between the trimmed V and J ends, which lost 1 base and 2 bases, there was a span of 6 bases. The CDR3 DNA is TGTGCCAGCAGCTTAGGAGGTCCCTACGAGCAGTACTTC. Translated, it gives CASSLGGPYEQYF.

The chain joins TRBV29-1 to TRBJ2-2, with 11 bases matching TRBD2. V dropped 7 bases and J dropped 4; count of bases not matched to a gene: 8. The CDR3 is 15 amino acids. Looked up from germline, CDR1 is SQVTM and CDR2 is ANQGSEA. CDR3 DNA: TGCAGCGCTCCCTTAGCGGGGGGGCGCACCGGGGAGCTGTTTTTT. It is translated as CSAPLAGGRTGELFF.

As DNA, the CDR3 is TGTGCCAGCAGCTTAGGGGCGACAGGGGGCGGAGGGGAGACCCAGTACTTC. Its translation is CASSLGATGGGGETQYF. This sequence joins TRBV7-6 and TRBJ2-5; 10 nucleotides line up with TRBD1. The CDR3 is made up of 17 amino acids. J lost 5 bases, V lost 1 base, and 10 bases had no gene match. From germline, CDR1 is SGHVS and CDR2 FNYEAQ.

The V gene is TRBV13, the J gene TRBJ1-1; 10 bases agree with TRBD1. Unmatched junction bases numbered 6, after V lost 5 bases and J lost 0 bases. The germline CDR1 and CDR2 sequences are PRHDT and FYEKMQ (reference sequence). The CDR3 has 16 residues. CDR3 bases: TGTGCCAGCAGCACGGGACAGGGGAATATGAACACTGAAGCTTTCTTT. Its protein is CASSTGQGNMNTEAFF.

The chain recombines TRBV5-8 with TRBJ1-2; D may be TRBD1 (5 bases). Germline CDR1 reads SGHTS; CDR2 reads YDEGEE. This CDR3 has 16 amino acids. V was trimmed by 4 bases and J by 5 bases, leaving 21 bases between them. The CDR3 loop is CASSDKRAWQGYGYTF. In DNA, the CDR3 is TGTGCCAGCAGCGACAAAAGGGCATGGCAGGGATATGGCTACACCTTC.

CDR3 nucleotide sequence: TGCACCAGCAGCCAAGAGGATGGCTTTTCGCGGGCGCCTAACACAGATACGCAGTATTTT. It is translated as CTSSQEDGFSRAPNTDTQYF. The chain employs TRBV1 and TRBJ2-3; the listed D gene, TRBD2, was not tested against the DNA. TRBV1 has pseudogene status. This CDR3 region has 20 residues.